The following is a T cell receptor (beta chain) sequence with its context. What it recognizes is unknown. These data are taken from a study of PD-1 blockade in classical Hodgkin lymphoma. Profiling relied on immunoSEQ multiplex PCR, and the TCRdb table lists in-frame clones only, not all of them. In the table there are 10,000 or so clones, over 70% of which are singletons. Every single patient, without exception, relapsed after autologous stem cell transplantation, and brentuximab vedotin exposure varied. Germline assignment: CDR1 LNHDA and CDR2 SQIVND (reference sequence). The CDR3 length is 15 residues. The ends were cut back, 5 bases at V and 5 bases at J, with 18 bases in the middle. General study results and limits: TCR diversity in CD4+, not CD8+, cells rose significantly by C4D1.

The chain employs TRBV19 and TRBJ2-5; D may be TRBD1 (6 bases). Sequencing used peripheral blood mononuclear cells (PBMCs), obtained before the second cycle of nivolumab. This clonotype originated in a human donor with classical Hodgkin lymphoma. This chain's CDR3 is CASSAGVSDVETQYF. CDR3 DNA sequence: TGTGCCAGTAGTGCAGGGGTATCCGACGTGGAGACCCAGTACTTC.